Sequencing of this T cell receptor (beta chain) was carried out in a study of a mutant IDH1 vaccine in newly diagnosed glioma. Study results and limitations: The study observed vaccine-induced immune responses in roughly 93% of patients.

CDR1 and CDR2 from the germline V gene are KGHSH and LQKENI. The CDR3 is made up of 15 amino acids. Trimming cost V 3 bases and J 5 bases; bases outside gene matches: 5. The table came from immunoSEQ multiplex PCR; TCRdb's copy has only in-frame clones and leaves some out. The sample lists about 54,000 clones; approximately 80% were seen once. About this clone: Antigen: not known.

Time point here: baseline, week 1 (first vaccination visit). Sample treatment: pre-vaccination baseline after standard-of-care therapy. The receptor's source is a man younger than 30 with glioma. This specimen consisted of PBMCs, obtained from a glioma patient treated with radiotherapy, temozolomide or both. The chain has TRBV18 and TRBJ2-5, with 11 bases aligning to TRBD1. CDR3 bases: TGTGCCAGCTCACCCCAGGACAGGGGGCTTGAGACCCAGTACTTC. Translation: CASSPQDRGLETQYF.